This note documents a single T cell receptor (beta chain) sequence. Its antigen is unknown. The data were taken from a study of OX40 agonist ivuxolimab in advanced cancers. Study information: Patients were infused with ivuxolimab every 2 weeks at 0.01 to 10 mg/kg. Age averaged 60 years (range about 20 to 79), and 80% to 90% were male. Three patients showed partial responses: one hepatocellular carcinoma and two cutaneous melanoma cases.

The repertoire was sequenced with immunoSEQ multiplex PCR; TCRdb's copy has only in-frame clones and lacks some. Among about 89,000 clones listed, approximately 90% were seen once. Germline trimming cut 3 bases from V and 6 bases from J; bases unmatched to any gene: 16. Looked up from germline, CDR1 is MNHEY and CDR2 is SMNVEV (reference sequence). This CDR3 has 19 residues. Study-level points and caveats: Relative to CD4+ cells, CD8+ T cells on average had more expanded clones.

This chain connects TRBV27 to TRBJ2-3, with 12 bases that match TRBD2. The receptor's source is an adult with an advanced solid tumor such as melanoma, head and neck, liver or kidney cancer. The starting material was CD4+ or CD8+ T cells sorted from blood, obtained in a trial of the OX40 agonist ivuxolimab. CDR3 sequence reads: CASSFLRTSGVSGFDTQYF. Here the CDR3 DNA reads TGTGCCAGCAGTTTCCTCCGGACTAGCGGGGTCTCAGGGTTTGATACGCAGTATTTT.